The rows below give T cell receptor beta chains drawn from one sample of a study of T cell repertoires in cytomegalovirus infection. TCRdb redid the calling of the reads with MiXCR, one entry per CDR3 protein. The table has around 81,000 distinct CDR3 sequences, around 42% seen once. These receptors have no identified antigens. Sequences were derived from CD8+ T cells from cultured PBMCs, sampled from culture after CMV antigen stimulation. The receptors shown here come from a human donor in good health (CMV status not recorded). Some clones in this sample may be carry-over from other donors' samples. CDR3s include the opening cysteine and the closing phenylalanine or tryptophan. D genes are given only for firm matches. Some rows mark clone size as missing; the rest say once, few, many or name a class of expanded clone.

V	size	J	D	DNA	CDR3
TRBV11-2	NA	TRBJ2-3	NA	TGTGCCAGCAGTATAGTCGGTAGGGGGGCGAGAACAGATACGCAGTATTTT	CASSIVGRGARTDTQYF
TRBV6-8	NA	TRBJ2-4	TRBD2	TGTGCCAGCAGAACTAGCGGGGAACTAGCCAAAAACATTCAGTACTTC	CASRTSGELAKNIQYF
TRBV5-1	NA	TRBJ2-1	TRBD2	TGCGCCAGCAGCTTGGCCTGGACTAGCGGGGGGACATACAATGAGCAGTTCTTC	CASSLAWTSGGTYNEQFF
TRBV7-2	NA	TRBJ1-6	TRBD1	TGTGCCAGCAGCCCCTGGACAGGGGGCAGGTCACCCCTCCACTTT	CASSPWTGGRSPLHF
TRBV4-3	NA	TRBJ1-2	TRBD1	TGCGCCAGCAGCCCTTGGACAGGGGGCGCGGGTGGCTACACCTTC	CASSPWTGGAGGYTF
TRBV6-5	once	TRBJ2-5	NA	TGTGCCAGCAGTTCCTCCTTGGGGGAAGAGACCCAGTACTTC	CASSSSLGEETQYF
TRBV2	few	TRBJ2-1	TRBD2	TGTGCCAGCAGTGAACTAGCGGGGGGGGGTAATGAGCAGTTCTTC	CASSELAGGGNEQFF
TRBV5-6	few	TRBJ1-1	NA	TGTGCCAGCAGCTTTAGTTTAGGATCTATGAACACTGAAGCTTTCTTT	CASSFSLGSMNTEAFF
TRBV7-2	NA	TRBJ2-3	NA	TGTGCCAGCAGCCCCGGAGGAACGTCCAAGGATACGCAGTATTTT	CASSPGGTSKDTQYF
TRBV6-2/TRBV6-3	once	TRBJ2-7	TRBD1	TGTGCCAGCAGCTCACCGGGACAGGGCTGGGAGCAGTACTTC	CASSSPGQGWEQYF
TRBV7-8	few	TRBJ2-3	NA	TGTGCCAGCAGCTTCGAGGGCCCCGGGGCAGATACGCAGTATTTT	CASSFEGPGADTQYF
TRBV12-3/TRBV12-4	once	TRBJ1-5	TRBD1	TGTGCCAGCAGCCCGGACAGGGATAATCAGCCCCAGCATTTT	CASSPDRDNQPQHF
TRBV27	NA	TRBJ1-1	NA	TGTGCCAGCAGTTTTAAGTCAGGCACTGAAGCTTTCTTT	CASSFKSGTEAFF
TRBV25-1	few	TRBJ2-4	NA	TGTGCCAGCAGTGCCATACAGGGAGACAACATTCAGTACTTC	CASSAIQGDNIQYF
TRBV25-1	NA	TRBJ2-1	TRBD1	TGTGCCGGGGGGACAGGGGTAGATGAGCAGTTCTTC	CAGGTGVDEQFF
TRBV25-1	NA	TRBJ1-1	TRBD1	TGTGCCAGCAGCCTTACAGGGGGGAGCACTGAAGCTTTCTTT	CASSLTGGSTEAFF
TRBV2	NA	TRBJ1-3	TRBD1	TGTGCCAGTGAGGGGGCAAAACTAGCTGGAAACACCATATATTTT	CASEGAKLAGNTIYF
TRBV12-3/TRBV12-4	NA	TRBJ1-2	NA	TGTGCCAGCAGTTCCACCCCGGACGGCAGCGGGTATGGCTACACCTTC	CASSSTPDGSGYGYTF
TRBV29-1	few	TRBJ2-7	TRBD2	TGCAGCGTTGGCAGCGGGGGAGTTACCTACGAGCAGTACTTC	CSVGSGGVTYEQYF
TRBV27	NA	TRBJ1-2	NA	TGTGCCAGCAGTACCCTGAAGGGCGGTGGTAGCGGCTATACCTTC	CASSTLKGGGSGYTF
TRBV7-9	few	TRBJ1-2	NA	TGTGCCAGCAGCGACCCGCTGGAGGGTCATGGCTACACCTTC	CASSDPLEGHGYTF
TRBV7-2	few	TRBJ2-5	TRBD2	TGTGCCAGCAGCTTAGTGGCGGGGGGGCGGCAGGGGACCCAGTACTTC	CASSLVAGGRQGTQYF
TRBV5-6	NA	TRBJ2-1	NA	TGTGCCAGCAGCCCCTTTGATTCCTACAATGAGCAGTTCTTC	CASSPFDSYNEQFF
TRBV7-9	NA	TRBJ2-7	TRBD1	TGTGCCAGCACCGCCACAGGGGGGCCCTACGAGCAGTACTTC	CASTATGGPYEQYF
TRBV4-1	NA	TRBJ1-1	NA	TGCGCCAGCAGCCAAGATAGATCAACAGAGAACACTGAAGCTTTCTTT	CASSQDRSTENTEAFF
TRBV19	NA	TRBJ2-7	TRBD1	TGTGCCAGTAGTACCAAACCGGGACAGGGGTCCTACGAGCAGTACTTC	CASSTKPGQGSYEQYF
TRBV12-3/TRBV12-4	NA	TRBJ2-2	NA	TGTGCCAGCACGGATCCCTCGGGACGGACGAACACCGGGGAGCTGTTTTTT	CASTDPSGRTNTGELFF
TRBV7-6	many	TRBJ2-6	NA	TGTGCCAGCAGCTTAGGCTCTGGGGCCAACGTCCTGACTTTC	CASSLGSGANVLTF
TRBV9	NA	TRBJ2-7	TRBD1	TGTGCCAGCAGCCCAGGGATGGGGTCGGGACAGGGGGCCCAGATACATGTCTACGAGCAGTACTTC	CASSPGMGSGQGAQIHVYEQYF
TRBV7-6	few	TRBJ2-3	TRBD1	TGTGCCAGCAGCTTGACAGGGGGCATCGCAGATACGCAGTATTTT	CASSLTGGIADTQYF
TRBV28	NA	TRBJ2-6	NA	TGTGCCAGCAGCCGTGGACCGGTCTCTGGGGCCAACGTCCTGACTTTC	CASSRGPVSGANVLTF
TRBV6-5	NA	TRBJ1-2	NA	TGTGCCAGCAGTCCGGACAGAGCAGCATCTTATGGCTACACCTTC	CASSPDRAASYGYTF
TRBV27	NA	TRBJ1-1	NA	TGTGCCAGCAGATTCGGGGTCGCGGACACTGAAGCTTTCTTT	CASRFGVADTEAFF
TRBV7-2	NA	TRBJ1-2	NA	TGTGCCAGCAGCTTAAGAGAGTTGGCAAAGGGACGCTATGGCTACACCTTC	CASSLRELAKGRYGYTF
TRBV4-1	NA	TRBJ2-5	TRBD1	TGCGCCAGCAGCCAAGAAGGGGGCCCCCAAGAGACCCAGTACTTC	CASSQEGGPQETQYF
TRBV12-5	NA	TRBJ1-5	NA	TGTGCTAGTGGTTTGGACGGACCCCAGCATTTT	CASGLDGPQHF
TRBV18	NA	TRBJ1-1	TRBD1	TGTGCCAGCTCACCACCGATAGGGACAGTTGGGACTGAAGCTTTCTTT	CASSPPIGTVGTEAFF
TRBV20-1	few	TRBJ2-5	NA	TGCAGTGCTAGAGGGCGGGATTTCCAAGAGACCCAGTACTTC	CSARGRDFQETQYF
TRBV27	NA	TRBJ1-5	NA	TGTGCCAGCAGTCTTCGGAGGGGTAATCAGCCCCAGCATTTT	CASSLRRGNQPQHF
TRBV2	NA	TRBJ2-1	NA	TGTGCCACAAAACAGGGCAATGAGCAGTTCTTC	CATKQGNEQFF
TRBV4-1	NA	TRBJ2-7	TRBD1	TGCGCCAGCAGCCATAGGTGGGGACAGGGGAACTACGAGCAGTACTTC	CASSHRWGQGNYEQYF
TRBV7-6	few	TRBJ2-3	TRBD2	TGTGCTAGCAGCCCCGGGACTAGCGGGTCGTCAGATACGCAGTATTTT	CASSPGTSGSSDTQYF
TRBV7-8	few	TRBJ2-5	NA	TGTGCCAGCAGCTTAAGCTTTAGGGAGACCCAGTACTTC	CASSLSFRETQYF
TRBV20-1	NA	TRBJ2-7	NA	TGCAGTGCTAGAGATCCAGGGTACGAGCAGTACTTC	CSARDPGYEQYF
TRBV12-3/TRBV12-4	NA	TRBJ1-2	NA	TGTGCCAGCAGCTCCGGGGCTGCCGAGGGCTACACCTTC	CASSSGAAEGYTF
TRBV4-3	NA	TRBJ2-7	NA	TGCGCCAGCAGCCAAGATCCTGGGACCTACGAGCAGTACTTC	CASSQDPGTYEQYF
TRBV2	NA	TRBJ2-6	NA	TGTGCCAGCAGCTTCCGGGGCTCTGGGGCCAACGTCCTGACTTTC	CASSFRGSGANVLTF
TRBV18	NA	TRBJ1-5	NA	TGTGCCAGCTCAGCACAGGGATATAGCAATCAGCCCCAGCATTTT	CASSAQGYSNQPQHF
TRBV4-2	few	TRBJ2-3	NA	TGTGCCAGCAGCCAAAACTGGGTGGATACGCAGTATTTT	CASSQNWVDTQYF
TRBV28	NA	TRBJ1-2	TRBD1	TGTGCCAGCAGTTCAACCAGGGACAGATTCTATGGCTACACCTTC	CASSSTRDRFYGYTF
TRBV11-2	NA	TRBJ2-3	NA	TGTGCCAGCAGCTTAGGGCCAAGCACAGATACGCAGTATTTT	CASSLGPSTDTQYF
TRBV12-3/TRBV12-4	NA	TRBJ2-7	TRBD1	TGTGCCAGCAGTTTAGGCGGGACAGGGGTCCGCGAGCAGTACTTC	CASSLGGTGVREQYF
TRBV28	NA	TRBJ2-4	TRBD1	TGTGCCAGCAGTTTGGGGACAGTAAATCGTCGAAGCTTC	CASSLGTVNRRSF
TRBV7-9	few	TRBJ2-5	TRBD1	TGTGCCAGCAGCTTAGTACAGGGGCAAGAGACCCAGTACTTC	CASSLVQGQETQYF
TRBV4-1	NA	TRBJ2-7	NA	TGCGCCAGCAGCCAAGAGGTCTCGGGCTACGAGCAGTACTTC	CASSQEVSGYEQYF